Included here is one T cell receptor beta chain sequence, with context. This entry is derived from a study of T-cell memory formation after mild COVID-19. This CDR3 has 16 amino acids. Germline assignment: CDR1 MGHRA and CDR2 YSYEKL. Trimming removed 0 bases at V and 2 bases at J, with 11 bases between. Each CDR3 protein gets one entry after TCRdb re-called the 5' RACE reads with MiXCR. Of 410,000 or so distinct CDR3 sequences in the sample, 20% to 30% were seen once. The chain employs TRBV4-1 and TRBJ1-5, with a possible D match to TRBD1 (6 bases). The TCR sequence derives from an adult woman who had mild COVID-19 (a few samples of this study predate the infection). Cell type and time point are not known. The sample was PBMCs or a T cell subset sorted from them (not recorded which). In DNA form, the CDR3 reads TGCGCCAGCAGCCAAGATCTGGGGGGCGGCAATCAGCCCCAGCATTTT. Translated, it gives CASSQDLGGGNQPQHF.